This entry describes one TCR beta chain. The antigen it binds to is not known. Base qualities are missing; no much larger clone stands one base away. The CDR3 measures 18 amino acids from cysteine to phenylalanine. Kept here is only the CDR3 DNA, which spans 54 bases and is read in frame from base 1. The junction shows trimming of 5 bases on V and 1 base on J, plus 24 bases between the germline ends. Sequences SGHNT (CDR1) and YYREEE (CDR2) are obtained from the germline V gene (reference sequence). One collaborating source in Seattle enrolled patients during active infection and followed them longitudinally through the course of disease. Collaborating institutions collected whole blood in K2EDTA tubes following their own protocols. Collaborator samples were shipped for TCRbeta analysis as frozen whole blood, isolated PBMCs, or DNA extracted from either sample type. These data belong to a study of blood T cell repertoires in COVID-19 (dated by TCRdb to about 2020). At the level of the whole study: Samples covering the acute and convalescent phases of COVID-19 were provided by collaborators in the United States, Italy and Spain. The prospective study material was composed of cDNA or gDNA derived from T cells, B-cell-depleted T cells, or PBMCs. The dataset comprised deeply sampled blood TCRbeta repertoires from subjects exposed to, actively infected with, or recovered from COVID-19. The repertoires were released in a freely available public database meant as a resource for research on the immune response to SARS-CoV-2. The samples were drawn from two sources: the first 160 participants of the ongoing ImmuneRACE study, and 1,254 subjects contributed by 6 global collaborators. Nearly every sample came with metadata listing a de-identified subject ID, COVID-19 status, age in years and sex. Where available, HLA class I and class II types were taken from metadata supplied by the sample provider and were not determined by assay-based typing.

TCRbeta CDR3 regions were amplified from genomic DNA by means of the immunoSEQ Assay, a bias-controlled multiplex PCR. The original methods were these. Nucleated cell counts per sample were estimated from amplification of reference gene primers within the assay. To quantify the absolute abundance of each unique TCRbeta CDR3 rearrangement, sequence reads were collapsed and filtered. For each sample, productive Simpson clonality was calculated as the square root of Simpson's diversity index across productive rearrangements. In its TCRdb copy, this immuneACCESS table keeps in-frame sequences only and misses some clones. Where compared with another copy, unresolved V genes explain less than half of these, and the others have no known cause. The D gene and trimming were derived from the DNA, and the V and J assignments and clone size from that table. Here the sample has fewer than 200,000 clones; around 80% occur a single time. The top ten constitute 7.8% of the sample.

What the study reported, not specific to this receptor: How much clinical and demographic metadata was included differed by source and by participant, and the metadata was provided uncurated.

This receptor was taken from a woman aged 60 to 75 with COVID-19, enrolled during active disease. What was sequenced was peripheral blood. The rearrangement combines TRBV5-4 with TRBJ1-1, and the D gene may be TRBD1, 5 bases matching. CDR3 sequence: CASRPIDSRPFENTEAFF. In nucleotides, the sequence is TGTGCCAGCAGGCCCATCGACAGCCGACCGTTTGAGAACACTGAAGCTTTCTTT.